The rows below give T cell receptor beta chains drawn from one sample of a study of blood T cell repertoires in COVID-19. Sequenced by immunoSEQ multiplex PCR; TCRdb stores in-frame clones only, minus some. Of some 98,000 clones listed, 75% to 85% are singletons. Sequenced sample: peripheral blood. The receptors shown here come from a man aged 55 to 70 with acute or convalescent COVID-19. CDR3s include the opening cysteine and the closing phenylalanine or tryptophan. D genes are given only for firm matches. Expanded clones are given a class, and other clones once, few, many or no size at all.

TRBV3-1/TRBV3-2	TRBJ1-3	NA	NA	CASSQSLGAGSGNTIYF	TGTGCCAGCAGCCAATCGTTGGGGGCCGGGTCTGGAAACACCATATATTTT
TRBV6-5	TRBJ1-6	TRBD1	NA	CASSYLQGRRGSPLHF	TGTGCCAGCAGTTACTTACAGGGGAGAAGGGGTTCACCCCTCCACTTT
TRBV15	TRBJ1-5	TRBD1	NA	CATSRDPRDRVSSNQPQHF	TGTGCCACCAGCAGAGATCCCCGGGACAGGGTTTCTAGCAATCAGCCCCAGCATTTT
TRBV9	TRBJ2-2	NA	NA	CASSYRGSPRGSGELFF	TGTGCCAGCAGCTACCGTGGATCTCCACGGGGTTCGGGGGAGCTGTTTTTT
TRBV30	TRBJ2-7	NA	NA	CAWTAVTGSYEQYF	TGTGCCTGGACCGCAGTCACCGGGTCCTACGAGCAGTACTTC
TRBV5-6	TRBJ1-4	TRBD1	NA	CASSVARGKEKLFF	TGTGCCAGCAGCGTGGCCAGGGGGAAGGAAAAACTGTTTTTT
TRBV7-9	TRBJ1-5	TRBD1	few	CASSYQGAMGNQPQHF	TGTGCCAGCAGCTATCAGGGGGCGATGGGGAATCAGCCCCAGCATTTT
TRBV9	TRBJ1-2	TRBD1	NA	CASSPRTGSNYGYTF	TGTGCCAGCAGCCCGAGGACAGGTTCTAACTATGGCTACACCTTC
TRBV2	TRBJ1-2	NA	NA	CASSEGVTGGYTF	TGTGCCAGCAGTGAAGGGGTAACGGGTGGCTACACCTTC
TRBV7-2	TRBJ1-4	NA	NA	CASSPLGRAVNEKLFF	TGTGCCAGCAGCCCCCTGGGCAGGGCCGTTAATGAAAAACTGTTTTTT
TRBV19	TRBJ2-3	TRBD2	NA	CASNGGAGSWTDTQYF	TGTGCCAGTAACGGGGGAGCGGGGTCCTGGACAGATACGCAGTATTTT